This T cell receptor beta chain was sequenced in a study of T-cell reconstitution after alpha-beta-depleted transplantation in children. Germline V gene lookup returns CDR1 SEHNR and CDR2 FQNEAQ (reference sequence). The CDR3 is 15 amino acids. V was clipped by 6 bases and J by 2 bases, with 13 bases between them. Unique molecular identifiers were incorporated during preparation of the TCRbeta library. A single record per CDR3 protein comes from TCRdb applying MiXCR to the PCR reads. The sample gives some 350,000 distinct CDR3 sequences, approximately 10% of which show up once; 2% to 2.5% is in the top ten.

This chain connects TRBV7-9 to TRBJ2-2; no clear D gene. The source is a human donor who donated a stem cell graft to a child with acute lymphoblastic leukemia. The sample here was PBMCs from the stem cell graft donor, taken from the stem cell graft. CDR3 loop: CASRPYAANTGELFF. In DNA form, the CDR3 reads TGTGCCAGCAGGCCTTACGCGGCCAACACCGGGGAGCTGTTTTTT.